The 22 T cell receptor beta chains presented below share a single source sample, sequenced in a study of blood T cells in healthy people across ages. A second PCR of 7 to 11 cycles used a sample-barcoded 5' primer and a J-beta primer mix. MiXCR was run by TCRdb on the 5' RACE reads, yielding one entry per CDR3 protein. The table records 1.5 million to 2 million distinct CDR3 sequences, about 50% of them present only once. What was sequenced was blood. These receptors came from a woman aged 40 to 50 in good health.

This chain connects TRBV29-1 to TRBJ1-1; 9 positions agree with TRBD1. The germline V gene encodes CDR1 SQVTM and CDR2 ANQGSEA. The CDR3 has 14 residues. The V gene end was trimmed by 6 bases and the J gene end by 0 bases; junction bases not matched to a gene: 5. The CDR3 sequence is CSVTGQGMNTEAFF. CDR3 coding DNA: TGCAGCGTCACTGGACAGGGGATGAACACTGAAGCTTTCTTT.

This clonotype was observed a handful of times. This chain connects TRBV28 to TRBJ2-5; D remains unclear. The CDR3 extends over 13 amino acids. V lost 7 bases and J 2 bases, leaving 11 bases between the germline ends. Germline assignment: CDR1 MDHEN and CDR2 SYDVKM. CDR3 in amino acids: CASNIGRQETQYF. CDR3 DNA: TGTGCCAGCAACATCGGGCGGCAAGAGACCCAGTACTTC.

This clonotype was picked up a small number of times. The chain combines TRBV20-1 with TRBJ1-2; 7 bases are shared with TRBD1. V was clipped by 0 bases and J by 6 bases; unmatched bases: 7. This CDR3 has 14 residues. Germline lookup yields CDR1 DFQATT and CDR2 SNEGSKA (reference sequence). This CDR3 reads CSAREPGTENGYTF. DNA for the CDR3: TGCAGTGCTAGAGAACCCGGGACAGAAAATGGCTACACCTTC.

This clonotype appeared a few times. The J gene is TRBJ2-5, the V gene TRBV12-3 or TRBV12-4; 8 bases are a match to TRBD1. V was pared by 11 bases and J by 1 base, with 6 bases of the junction left unmatched. The CDR3 contains 13 residues. Here the CDR3 DNA reads TGTGCCGTCAGGGGGCAGATCCAAGAGACCCAGTACTTC. Translating gives CAVRGQIQETQYF.

The V call is TRBV9, the J call TRBJ2-7; unclear D gene. Germline V CDR1 and CDR2: SGDLS, YYNGEE. This CDR3 region has 13 residues. V was trimmed by 1 base and J by 6 bases, leaving 11 bases between them. The CDR3 sequence is CASSVNTFAEQYF. Written as DNA, the CDR3 is TGTGCCAGCAGCGTAAATACTTTTGCCGAGCAGTACTTC.

The rearrangement links TRBV7-2 to TRBJ1-2, with unresolved D. Per germline, CDR1 SGHTA and CDR2 FQGNSA. V shed 2 bases and J shed 5 bases, with 12 bases lying between them. The CDR3 covers 14 residues. In nucleotides, the CDR3 is TGTGCCAGCAGCTTACTAGTACAAGGGTATGGCTACACCTTC. Its translation: CASSLLVQGYGYTF.

This clonotype was seen a few times. The gene calls are TRBV7-9 and TRBJ2-7, with TRBD2 matching 15 bases. Trimming took 1 base from V and 6 from J; bases not matched to a gene: 1. The CDR3 length is 15 residues. CDR1 is SEHNR and CDR2 is FQNEAQ in the germline V gene (reference sequence). CDR3 protein: CASSLEGLAGGEQYF. The CDR3 coding sequence is TGTGCCAGCAGCTTAGAGGGACTAGCGGGGGGCGAGCAGTACTTC.

V gene TRBV12-3 or TRBV12-4 combines with J gene TRBJ2-1, with 8 bases identical to TRBD2. The ends lost 3 bases at V and 7 bases at J; junction bases unmatched: 11. This CDR3 contains 16 residues. CDR3 in amino acids: CASSFRSGGRKNEQFF. CDR3 in DNA: TGTGCCAGCAGTTTCCGAAGCGGGGGCCGAAAAAATGAGCAGTTCTTC.

This clonotype was observed a few times. V gene TRBV7-2 combines with J gene TRBJ2-5; D is unresolved. The CDR3 totals 14 residues. The germline CDR1 and CDR2 sequences are SGHTA and FQGNSA. Trimming shortened V by 0 bases and J by 5 bases, and 10 bases separated the two germline ends. CDR3 nucleotide sequence: TGTGCCAGCAGCTTAGCCCTAATGCAGGAGACCCAGTACTTC. Amino acids: CASSLALMQETQYF.

V usage is TRBV7-9 and J usage is TRBJ2-7; no firm D call. V lost 3 bases, J lost 4 bases, and 16 bases lay in between. The CDR3 is 15 amino acids. CDR1 and CDR2 (germline): SEHNR, FQNEAQ (reference sequence). CDR3 coding DNA: TGTGCCAGCAGCTTCACTCCGGGCCCAGAGTACGAGCAGTACTTC. Encoded protein: CASSFTPGPEYEQYF.

This clonotype was seen a handful of times. The rearrangement links TRBV25-1 to TRBJ2-4; no definite D call. The germline V gene has CDR1 MGHDK and CDR2 SYGVNS. The CDR3 loop spans 11 amino acids. V was trimmed by 4 bases and J by 7 bases, leaving 5 bases between them. DNA of the CDR3: TGTGCCAGCAGTGGGACGAACATTCAGTACTTC. This codes for CASSGTNIQYF.

V gene TRBV9 combines with J gene TRBJ2-3; a weak D match, TRBD2 (6 bases). The CDR3 spans 15 residues. CDR1 SGDLS and CDR2 YYNGEE come from the germline V gene. Trimming shortened V by 3 bases and J by 6 bases, and 17 bases separated the two germline ends. CDR3 in amino acids: CASSGERRDVDTQYF. In DNA, the CDR3 is TGTGCCAGCAGCGGGGAGAGGCGGGACGTGGATACGCAGTATTTT.

With respect to this clonotype: A read error may produce the germline difference seen at one junction end. This chain joins TRBV6-6 and TRBJ2-7; D is undetermined. This CDR3 spans 12 amino acids. Germline CDR1 is MNHNY and CDR2 is SVGAGI (reference sequence). Here the CDR3 DNA reads TGTGTCAGCAGTTACGACATGGACGAGCAGTACTTC. Its protein is CVSSYDMDEQYF.

V is TRBV20-1 and J is TRBJ2-1; D remains unclear. The CDR3 covers 10 residues. V lost 6 bases and J lost 8, with 8 bases in between. The V gene's germline CDR1 is DFQATT and CDR2 SNEGSKA (reference sequence). The chain's CDR3 is CSAGYYEQFF. In DNA, the CDR3 is TGCAGTGCGGGGTACTATGAGCAGTTCTTC.

J is TRBJ1-2 and V is TRBV10-3, with D maybe TRBD1 (5 bases). V was trimmed by 7 bases and J by 3 bases, leaving 12 bases between them. This CDR3 has 13 amino acids. In germline, CDR1 is ENHRY, CDR2 SYGVKD. The CDR3: CAITVGEDYGYTF. As DNA, the CDR3 is TGTGCCATCACGGTGGGGGAGGACTATGGCTACACCTTC.

The chain couples TRBV4-3 to TRBJ2-1; D call uncertain. CDR3 length equals 13 residues. Per the germline V gene, CDR1 is LGHNA and CDR2 is YSLEER. The germline V and J ends were trimmed by 1 base and 8 bases, with 9 bases remaining between them. CDR3 in DNA: TGCGCCAGCAGCCAAGGCGGAAAGTATGAGCAGTTCTTC. As protein: CASSQGGKYEQFF.

The V and J genes are TRBV28 and TRBJ2-3; D is possibly TRBD1 or TRBD2 (5 bases each). Germline V lookup: CDR1 MDHEN, CDR2 SYDVKM. With 4 bases removed from V and 5 bases from J, the gap between germline ends came to 16 bases. The CDR3 contains 15 residues. The CDR3 protein is CASSSGPPTGDTQYF. CDR3 sequence (DNA): TGTGCCAGCAGTTCGGGACCTCCGACGGGAGATACGCAGTATTTT.

This clonotype has ten or more counts. The chain combines TRBV4-2 with TRBJ2-1, with D perhaps TRBD2 (7 bases). Trimming took off 5 bases at V and 6 bases at J, with 20 bases between the two ends. CDR1 is LGHNA and CDR2 is YNFKEQ in the germline V gene. The CDR3 runs 16 residues. The CDR3 loop reads CASSYQERGGLNEQFF. In nucleotides, the CDR3 is TGTGCCAGCAGCTACCAAGAAAGGGGGGGCCTCAATGAGCAGTTCTTC.

The CDR3 here is CASILVGVNTQYF. In nucleotides, the CDR3 is TGTGCCAGCATCCTGGTCGGGGTTAATACGCAGTATTTT. The V and J genes are TRBV7-2 and TRBJ2-3, with D maybe TRBD2 (5 bases). The V end lost 7 bases, the J end lost 7 bases, and 15 bases lay between the germline ends. The germline V gene has CDR1 SGHTA and CDR2 FQGNSA. The CDR3 is made up of 13 amino acids.

V and J are TRBV20-1 and TRBJ1-6; 8 bases align to TRBD1. CDR3 size: 14 residues. V shed 6 bases, J shed 5 bases, and the junction held 6 bases outside the gene matches. Germline V lookup: CDR1 DFQATT, CDR2 SNEGSKA (reference sequence). This chain's CDR3 is CSATHRGNNSPLHF. For the CDR3, the DNA is TGCAGTGCCACTCACAGGGGGAATAATTCACCCCTCCACTTT.

This rearrangement joins TRBV7-2 to TRBJ2-1; D is unclear. Per the germline V gene, CDR1 is SGHTA and CDR2 is FQGNSA. Trimming took 7 bases from V and 5 from J, leaving 18 bases between them. CDR3 length: 15 residues. The CDR3 coding sequence is TGTGCCAGCAACTCCAACTCCCTAGGGAACAATGAGCAGTTCTTC. Translation gives CASNSNSLGNNEQFF.

This clonotype was detected only a few times. The chain links TRBV28 to TRBJ2-4, with D unresolved. V dropped 2 bases and J dropped 0 bases, with 11 bases sitting between them. The length of the CDR3 is 16 residues. Germline-derived CDR1 and CDR2 are MDHEN and SYDVKM. The CDR3 spells CASSLSSTVAKNIQYF. CDR3 nucleotides: TGTGCCAGCAGTTTAAGTTCCACCGTAGCCAAAAACATTCAGTACTTC.